These 24 T cell receptor beta chains share one sample of origin, sequenced in a study of blood T cell repertoires in COVID-19. Measured with immunoSEQ multiplex PCR; TCRdb has only the in-frame clones, and not every one. The sample has about 200,000 clones; over 75% are singletons. The sample consisted of peripheral blood. The receptors here all came from an older woman with COVID-19, enrolled during active disease.

The chain carries TRBV7-2 and TRBJ1-4; no clear D gene. There are 14 residues in the CDR3. V lost 6 bases and J lost 4, with 12 bases in between. Germline V gives CDR1 SGHTA, CDR2 FQGNSA. CDR3 in amino acids: CASRRAENNEKLFF. The CDR3 bases are TGTGCCAGCAGGAGGGCGGAGAATAATGAAAAACTGTTTTTT.

The chain recombines TRBV4-2 with TRBJ2-1; no clear D gene. V was clipped by 1 base and J by 0 bases, with 10 bases between them. The CDR3 is 16 amino acids. Germline V CDR1 and CDR2: LGHNA, YNFKEQ. The CDR3 bases are TGTGCCAGCAGCCAAGCGAGGCCACGCTCCTACAATGAGCAGTTCTTC. It encodes CASSQARPRSYNEQFF.

The CDR3 DNA sequence: TGTGCCATCAGTGAGTCGCAGACAACCCTGTCGCGCGGCTACACCTTC. The encoded protein is CAISESQTTLSRGYTF. The chain uses TRBV10-3 and TRBJ1-2; no clear D. The CDR3 is 16 amino acids. Germline values: CDR1 ENHRY, CDR2 SYGVKD. V lost 0 bases to trimming and J lost 8 bases, with 19 bases between them.

In its sample, this clone was seen once. The V call is TRBV18, the J call TRBJ1-2, with unresolved D. The CDR3 sequence is 14 residues long. The V and J ends lost 2 bases and 6 bases respectively, with 13 bases between them. Germline CDR1 reads KGHSH; CDR2 reads LQKENI. CDR3 amino acids: CASSPGSQKNGYTF. CDR3 in DNA: TGTGCCAGCTCACCAGGGAGTCAGAAGAATGGCTACACCTTC.

This sequence joins TRBV7-8 and TRBJ2-5, with a tentative D call TRBD1 (6 bases). Trimming shortened V by 4 bases and J by 1 base, and 13 bases separated the two germline ends. The germline gives CDR1 SGHVS, CDR2 FQNEAQ. The CDR3 totals 15 residues. The DNA of the CDR3 is TGTGCCAGCAGCTCCGGGACAACGACCCAAGAGACCCAGTACTTC. This codes for CASSSGTTTQETQYF.

Of note for this clone: Other DNA sequences in the same sample also yield this CDR3. The chain couples TRBV3-1 (or the pseudogene TRBV3-2) to TRBJ2-3; TRBD2 matches 16 bases. The germline V gene encodes CDR1 LGHDT and CDR2 YNNKEL (reference sequence). V lost 3 bases and J lost 3; bases outside the gene matches: 0. There are 16 residues in the CDR3. In DNA form, the CDR3 reads TGTGCCAGCAGCCAGGGACTAGCGGGGGGGACAGATACGCAGTATTTT. Translating it yields CASSQGLAGGTDTQYF.

This rearrangement joins TRBV7-3 to TRBJ1-1, with a weak D call TRBD1 (6 bases). Deletions cut 6 bases from V and 1 base from J, with 12 bases between. The CDR3 is 14 residues long. The germline V gene encodes CDR1 SGHTA and CDR2 FQGTGA. CDR3 sequence reads: CASSSRGQNTEAFF. CDR3 coding DNA: TGTGCCAGCAGTTCTCGGGGACAGAACACTGAAGCTTTCTTT.

The genes are TRBV29-1 and TRBJ1-1; D is unclear. Deletions cut 4 bases from V and 1 base from J, with 13 bases between. Germline loops: CDR1 SQVTM, CDR2 ANQGSEA. The length of the CDR3 is 14 residues. The CDR3 sequence: CSVVDGQANTEAFF. Here the CDR3 DNA reads TGCAGCGTTGTAGATGGCCAGGCGAACACTGAAGCTTTCTTT. The full variable domain, with the rest looked up from reference TRBV29-1 and TRBJ1-1, is SAVISQKPSRDICQRGTSLTIQCQVDSQVTMMFWYRQQPGQSLTLIATANQGSEATYESGFVIDKFPISRPNLTFSTLTVSNMSPEDSSIYLCSVVDGQANTEAFFGQGTRLTVV.

This chain uses TRBV7-2 with TRBJ1-1, with D tentatively TRBD1 (6 bases). The germline V gene has CDR1 SGHTA and CDR2 FQGNSA. V dropped 1 base and J dropped 1 base, with 13 bases sitting between them. CDR3 length: 16 residues. This chain's CDR3 is CASSLDLGARNTEAFF. For the CDR3, the DNA is TGTGCCAGCAGCTTAGATTTGGGGGCTAGGAACACTGAAGCTTTCTTT.

The chain links TRBV5-1 to TRBJ2-4, with 8 bases identical to TRBD1. This CDR3 contains 15 residues. Germline loops: CDR1 SGHRS, CDR2 YFSETQ. V was clipped by 4 bases and J by 9 bases; unmatched bases: 12. In DNA, the CDR3 is TGCGCCAGCAGCACCCAGGGGGCAAGGGCTAGCATTCAGTACTTC. Protein: CASSTQGARASIQYF.

The DNA of the CDR3 is TGTGCCAGCAGCCAAGCGGCGGGGAATCAGCCCCAGCATTTT. Protein: CASSQAAGNQPQHF. The chain is built from TRBV3-1 (or the pseudogene TRBV3-2) and TRBJ1-5; no clear D. This CDR3 contains 14 residues. Per germline, CDR1 LGHDT and CDR2 YNNKEL (reference sequence). Trimming shortened V by 1 base and J by 4 bases, and 8 bases separated the two germline ends.

In this sample, this clone turned up a few times. V is TRBV23-1 and J is TRBJ1-4; 7 bases line up with TRBD1. TRBV23-1 is designated an ORF whose function remains uncertain. The CDR3 is made up of 15 amino acids. V shed 3 bases, J shed 7 bases, and the junction held 8 bases outside the gene matches. As DNA, the CDR3 is TGCGCCAGCAGTCAGCCCGGGACAGACGGTGAAAAACTGTTTTTT. This gives the protein CASSQPGTDGEKLFF.

The gene calls are TRBV6-6 and TRBJ1-5, with a possible D match to TRBD1 (5 bases). The CDR3 runs 18 residues. CDR1 and CDR2 (germline): MNHNY, SVGAGI (reference sequence). V shed 5 bases and J shed 0 bases, with 20 bases lying between them. For the CDR3, the DNA is TGTGCCAGCAGTCCCCCGAGGCAGGGTGGAAATAGCAATCAGCCCCAGCATTTT. Protein: CASSPPRQGGNSNQPQHF.

The chain recombines TRBV5-1 with TRBJ1-3, with D perhaps TRBD1 (5 bases). Germline V gene sequence: CDR1 SGHRS, CDR2 YFSETQ. Trimming removed 6 bases from V and 0 bases from J, with 13 bases in between. CDR3 length: 15 amino acids. The CDR3 reads CASTSTGSSGNTIYF. DNA of the CDR3: TGCGCCAGCACCTCTACAGGATCCTCTGGAAACACCATATATTTT. Using reference TRBV5-1 and TRBJ1-3 for the parts outside the CDR3, the full variable domain is KAGVTQTPRYLIKTRGQQVTLSCSPISGHRSVSWYQQTPGQGLQFLFEYFSETQRNKGNFPGRFSGRQFSNSRSEMNVSTLELGDSALYLCASTSTGSSGNTIYFGEGSWLTVV.

This clone was detected once. The chain carries TRBV18 and TRBJ1-1; maybe TRBD1 (6 bases). Looked up from germline, CDR1 is KGHSH and CDR2 is LQKENI. The V end lost 3 bases, the J end lost 3 bases, and 17 bases lay between the germline ends. CDR3 size: 16 residues. CDR3 sequence (DNA): TGTGCCAGCTCACCCACAGGGTATCGTACGGACACTGAAGCTTTCTTT. This translates into CASSPTGYRTDTEAFF. Based on the CDR3 plus reference TRBV18 and TRBJ1-1, the full variable domain is NAGVMQNPRHLVRRRGQEARLRCSPMKGHSHVYWYRQLPEEGLKFMVYLQKENIIDESGMPKERFSAEFPKEGPSILRIQQVVRGDSAAYFCASSPTGYRTDTEAFFGQGTRLTVV.

The rearrangement uses TRBV10-2 and TRBJ2-1; maybe TRBD2 (5 bases). Germline V gives CDR1 WSHSY, CDR2 SAAADI. The CDR3 is 15 residues long. The V end was cut by 3 bases, the J end by 6 bases, with 15 bases between. The CDR3 sequence is CASSDFYLAVNEQFF. The CDR3 DNA is TGCGCCAGCAGTGATTTCTATCTAGCTGTCAATGAGCAGTTCTTC.

This clone came up a few times. The chain employs TRBV7-2 and TRBJ2-1, with D possibly TRBD1 on 5 matching bases. Trimming cost V 3 bases and J 7 bases, with 13 bases left between them. CDR1 and CDR2 (germline): SGHTA, FQGNSA. The CDR3 totals 14 residues. CDR3 nucleotides: TGTGCCAGCAGCTTTCAGGTCGGACAAAATGAGCAGTTCTTC. Its protein is CASSFQVGQNEQFF.

The chain recombines TRBV11-2 with TRBJ2-5; 7 nucleotides align to TRBD2. The CDR3 is made up of 16 amino acids. Germline assignment: CDR1 SGHAT and CDR2 FQNNGV. The J segment lost 2 bases and the V segment lost 1 base, leaving 7 bases of the junction unmatched. This CDR3 reads CASSLGVWGGQETQYF. The CDR3 DNA follows: TGTGCCAGCAGCTTAGGGGTTTGGGGGGGGCAAGAGACCCAGTACTTC.

This rearrangement joins TRBV4-3 to TRBJ1-2, with D unclear. V shed 6 bases and J shed 0 bases, with 14 bases lying between them. In germline, CDR1 is LGHNA, CDR2 YSLEER. This CDR3 region has 15 residues. The CDR3 DNA sequence: TGCGCCAGCAGACCCGGGAACCCCACTAACTATGGCTACACCTTC. Translating gives CASRPGNPTNYGYTF.

The V gene is TRBV7-6, the J gene TRBJ2-7; TRBD1 agrees at 9 bases. Per the germline V gene, CDR1 is SGHVS and CDR2 is FNYEAQ. Unmatched junction bases numbered 6, after V lost 5 bases and J lost 7 bases. The CDR3 totals 13 residues. CDR3 bases: TGTGCCAGCAGCCGCGGGACAGGGAGTGAGCAGTACTTC. It codes for CASSRGTGSEQYF.

This clone was counted once. V and J are TRBV6-2 or TRBV6-3 and TRBJ2-3, with TRBD1 identical over 9 bases. Germline CDR1 MNHEY, CDR2 SVGEGT. V was pared by 2 bases and J by 6 bases, with 6 bases of the junction left unmatched. The CDR3 runs to 15 residues. The CDR3, as DNA: TGTGCCAGCAGTTACGGGACAGGGTTCGGGGATACGCAGTATTTT. It codes for CASSYGTGFGDTQYF.

V usage is TRBV10-1 and J usage is TRBJ2-2; 7 positions agree with TRBD1. Germline assignment: CDR1 WNHNN and CDR2 SYGVQD (reference sequence). V was clipped by 8 bases and J by 0 bases; unmatched bases: 6. The CDR3 length is 15 residues. CDR3 sequence: CASRLTGSNTGELFF. DNA of the CDR3: TGCGCCAGCCGACTGACAGGGTCGAACACCGGGGAGCTGTTTTTT.

The J gene is TRBJ2-5, the V gene TRBV7-2; 10 nucleotides line up with TRBD1. This CDR3 contains 15 residues. V dropped 8 bases and J dropped 1; count of bases not matched to a gene: 7. Germline V gene lookup returns CDR1 SGHTA and CDR2 FQGNSA. The CDR3 region has the DNA TGTGCCAGCCGAAGGGACAGGGGATCCCAAGAGACCCAGTACTTC. Its translation: CASRRDRGSQETQYF.

V usage is TRBV4-3 and J usage is TRBJ2-7; 11 bases line up with TRBD2. Germline V gene lookup returns CDR1 LGHNA and CDR2 YSLEER. The CDR3 spans 15 residues. V lost 0 bases and J lost 8; bases outside the gene matches: 6. The CDR3 bases are TGCGCCAGCAGCCAAGAATTAGCGGGGGGGCCCAAGCAGTACTTC. This gives the protein CASSQELAGGPKQYF.